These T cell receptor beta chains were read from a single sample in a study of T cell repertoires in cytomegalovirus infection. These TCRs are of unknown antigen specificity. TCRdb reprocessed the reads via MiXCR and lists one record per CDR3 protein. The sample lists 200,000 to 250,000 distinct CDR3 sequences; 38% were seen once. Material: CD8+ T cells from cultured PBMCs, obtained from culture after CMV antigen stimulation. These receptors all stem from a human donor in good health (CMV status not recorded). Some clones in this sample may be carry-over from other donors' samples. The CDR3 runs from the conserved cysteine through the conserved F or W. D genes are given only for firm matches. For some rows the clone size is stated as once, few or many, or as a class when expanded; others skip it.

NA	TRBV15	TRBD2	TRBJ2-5	CATSRDTAGEQETQYF	TGTGCCACCAGCAGAGATACAGCGGGAGAACAAGAGACCCAGTACTTC
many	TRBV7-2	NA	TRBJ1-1	CASSLWSTEAFF	TGTGCCAGCAGCTTATGGAGCACTGAAGCTTTCTTT
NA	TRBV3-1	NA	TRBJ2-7	CASSFQSYEQYF	TGTGCCAGCAGCTTCCAATCCTACGAGCAGTACTTC
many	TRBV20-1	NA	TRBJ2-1	CSARGAPYNEQFF	TGCAGTGCTAGAGGGGCGCCCTACAATGAGCAGTTCTTC
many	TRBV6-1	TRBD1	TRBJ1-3	CASSRTGLGAIYF	TGTGCCAGCAGCCGGACAGGGCTCGGGGCCATATATTTT
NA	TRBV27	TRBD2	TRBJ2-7	CASSSTPAKREEVSAYF	TGTGCCAGCAGTTCAACCCCCGCCAAGCGGGAGGAAGTGAGTGCGTACTTC
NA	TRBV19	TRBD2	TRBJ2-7	CASSMNSGRAYEQYF	TGTGCCAGTAGTATGAACAGCGGGAGGGCCTACGAGCAGTACTTC
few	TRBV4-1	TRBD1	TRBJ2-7	CASSQGRGFEQYF	TGCGCCAGCAGCCAAGGCAGGGGGTTCGAGCAGTACTTC
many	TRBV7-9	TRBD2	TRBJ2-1	CASTGLAGGVEQFF	TGTGCCAGCACAGGACTAGCGGGGGGGGTTGAGCAGTTCTTC
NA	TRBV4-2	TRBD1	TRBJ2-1	CASSHPDRGLYNEQFF	TGTGCCAGCAGCCATCCAGACAGGGGCCTTTACAATGAGCAGTTCTTC
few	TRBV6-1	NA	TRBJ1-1	CASSEAWAGTEAFF	TGTGCCAGCAGTGAAGCGTGGGCGGGGACTGAAGCTTTCTTT
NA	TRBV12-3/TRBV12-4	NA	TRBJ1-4	CASTRAINEKLFF	TGTGCCAGCACCCGGGCCATTAATGAAAAACTGTTTTTT
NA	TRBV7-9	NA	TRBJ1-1	CASSLAGSNTEAFF	TGTGCCAGCAGCTTAGCCGGATCGAACACTGAAGCTTTCTTT
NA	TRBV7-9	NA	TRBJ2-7	CASSLPRNSYEQYF	TGTGCCAGCAGCTTACCGAGGAACTCCTACGAGCAGTACTTC
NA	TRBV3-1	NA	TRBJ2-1	CASSQEETGGPHNEQFF	TGTGCCAGCAGCCAAGAGGAGACGGGGGGCCCCCACAATGAGCAGTTCTTC
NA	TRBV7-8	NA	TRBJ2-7	CASSLSPGQYEQYF	TGTGCCAGCAGCTTAAGTCCCGGCCAATACGAGCAGTACTTC
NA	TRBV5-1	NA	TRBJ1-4	CASSLESGKLFF	TGCGCCAGCAGCTTGGAGAGCGGAAAACTGTTTTTT
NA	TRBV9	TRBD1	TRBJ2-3	CASSGQGYPDTQYF	TGTGCCAGCAGCGGACAGGGGTATCCAGATACGCAGTATTTT
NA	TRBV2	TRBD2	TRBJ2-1	CASSGGTSGIPSSYNEQFF	TGTGCCAGCAGTGGCGGGACTAGCGGGATTCCCAGCTCCTACAATGAGCAGTTCTTC
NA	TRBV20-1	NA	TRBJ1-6	CSVLVAALMRPSPLHF	TGCAGTGTTTTGGTGGCCGCTTTGATGAGACCATCACCCCTCCACTTT
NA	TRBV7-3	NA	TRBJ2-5	CASSPGGGIETQYF	TGTGCCAGCAGCCCCGGTGGAGGGATAGAGACCCAGTACTTC
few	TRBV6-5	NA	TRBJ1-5	CASAVGGNQPQHF	TGTGCCAGCGCCGTCGGGGGCAATCAGCCCCAGCATTTT
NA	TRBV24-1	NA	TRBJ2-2	CATSDLDPGELFF	TGTGCCACCAGTGATTTAGACCCCGGGGAGCTGTTTTTT
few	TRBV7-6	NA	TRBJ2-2	CATKSTGELFF	TGTGCCACCAAAAGCACCGGGGAGCTGTTTTTT
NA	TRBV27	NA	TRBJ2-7	CASSLSAGTYEQYF	TGTGCCAGCAGTTTATCCGCGGGTACCTACGAGCAGTACTTC
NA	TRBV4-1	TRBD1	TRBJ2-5	CASSQEARDRGRGETQYF	TGCGCCAGCAGCCAAGAAGCCCGAGACAGGGGGCGCGGGGAGACCCAGTACTTC
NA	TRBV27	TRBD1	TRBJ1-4	CASSSTGGWATNEKLFF	TGTGCCAGCAGTTCGACAGGGGGTTGGGCAACTAATGAAAAACTGTTTTTT
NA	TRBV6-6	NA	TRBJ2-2	CASSALVTWERFF	TGTGCCAGCAGTGCTTTGGTCACCTGGGAGCGGTTTTTT
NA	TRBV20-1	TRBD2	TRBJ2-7	CSARVSGRLEGYEQYF	TGCAGTGCTAGAGTAAGCGGGAGATTAGAAGGCTACGAGCAGTACTTC
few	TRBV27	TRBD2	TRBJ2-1	CASSSRTSGNDNEQFF	TGTGCCAGCAGTTCCCGGACTAGCGGGAACGACAATGAGCAGTTCTTC
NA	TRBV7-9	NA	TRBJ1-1	CASTLPGTEAFF	TGTGCCAGCACCCTTCCGGGGACTGAAGCTTTCTTT
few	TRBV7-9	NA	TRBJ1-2	CASSLNNYGYTF	TGTGCCAGCAGCTTGAACAACTATGGCTACACCTTC
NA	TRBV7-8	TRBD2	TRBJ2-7	CASSLVSGSGSYEQYF	TGTGCCAGCAGCTTAGTTAGCGGGAGTGGGTCCTACGAGCAGTACTTC
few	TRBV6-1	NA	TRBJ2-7	CASSAGTPSYEQYF	TGTGCCAGCAGTGCCGGGACACCCTCCTACGAGCAGTACTTC
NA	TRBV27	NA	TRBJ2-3	CASSSGGGQYF	TGTGCCAGCAGTTCGGGGGGCGGGCAGTATTTT
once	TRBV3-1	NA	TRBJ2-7	CASSQEPGPYEQYF	TGTGCCAGCAGCCAGGAACCGGGTCCCTACGAGCAGTACTTC
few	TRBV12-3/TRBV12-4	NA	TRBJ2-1	CASSFQSYNEQFF	TGTGCCAGCAGTTTCCAATCCTACAATGAGCAGTTCTTC
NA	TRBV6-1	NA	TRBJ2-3	CASRRGVFTATDTQYF	TGTGCCAGCAGACGTGGAGTCTTTACCGCCACAGATACGCAGTATTTT
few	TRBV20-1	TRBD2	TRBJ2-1	CSARDLDSGAFYNEQFF	TGCAGTGCTAGAGATTTGGATAGCGGGGCCTTCTACAATGAGCAGTTCTTC
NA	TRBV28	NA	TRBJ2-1	CASSFNSPSSEQFF	TGTGCCAGCAGTTTTAATTCCCCTAGTTCTGAGCAGTTCTTC
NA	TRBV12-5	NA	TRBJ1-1	CASGLLPSWTEAFF	TGTGCTAGTGGTTTGCTCCCCTCATGGACTGAAGCTTTCTTT
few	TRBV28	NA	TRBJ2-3	CASSLEGYSTDTQYF	TGTGCCAGCAGTTTAGAGGGCTATAGCACAGATACGCAGTATTTT
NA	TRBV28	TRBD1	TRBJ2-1	CASSLIQTGVYSYNEQFF	TGTGCCAGCAGTTTAATCCAGACAGGGGTTTACTCCTACAATGAGCAGTTCTTC
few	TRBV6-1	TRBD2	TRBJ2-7	CASVRTRVHEQYF	TGTGCCAGCGTAAGGACTAGAGTACACGAGCAGTACTTC
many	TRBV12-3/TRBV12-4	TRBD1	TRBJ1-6	CASRTQGAPNSPLHF	TGTGCCAGCAGGACACAGGGGGCTCCTAATTCACCCCTCCACTTT
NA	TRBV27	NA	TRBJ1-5	CASSPRGGRSNQPQHF	TGTGCCAGCAGTCCGAGGGGGGGCAGGAGCAATCAGCCCCAGCATTTT
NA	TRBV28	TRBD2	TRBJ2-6	CASSFPGLAGGNSGANVLTF	TGTGCCAGCAGTTTTCCAGGACTAGCGGGAGGCAACTCTGGGGCCAACGTCCTGACTTTC
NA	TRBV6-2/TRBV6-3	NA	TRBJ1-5	CASSPLTSNQPQHF	TGTGCCAGCAGTCCCCTAACCAGTAATCAGCCCCAGCATTTT
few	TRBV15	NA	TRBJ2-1	CATSRGGNEQFF	TGTGCCACCAGCAGAGGTGGCAATGAGCAGTTCTTC
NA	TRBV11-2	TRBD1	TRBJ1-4	CASSLRDRGEFEKLFF	TGTGCCAGCAGCTTACGGGACAGGGGAGAGTTTGAAAAACTGTTTTTT
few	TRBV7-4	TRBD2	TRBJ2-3	CASSPPAGEGTDTQYF	TGTGCCAGCAGCCCTCCAGCGGGAGAGGGCACAGATACGCAGTATTTT
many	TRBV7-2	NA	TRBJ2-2	CASSSDGQTGELFF	TGTGCCAGCAGCTCGGACGGTCAGACCGGGGAGCTGTTTTTT
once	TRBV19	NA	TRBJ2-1	CASSIEGGSRSYNEQFF	TGTGCCAGTAGTATAGAAGGCGGCTCTCGCTCCTACAATGAGCAGTTCTTC
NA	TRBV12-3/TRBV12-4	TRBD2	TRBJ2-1	CVTTPSGGPYNEQFF	TGTGTGACCACACCCAGCGGGGGACCCTACAATGAGCAGTTCTTC
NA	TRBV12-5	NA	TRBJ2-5	CASGTGAQETQYF	TGTGCTAGTGGTACGGGGGCCCAAGAGACCCAGTACTTC
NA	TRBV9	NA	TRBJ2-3	CASSVAGGPNTDTQYF	TGTGCCAGCAGCGTAGCGGGGGGCCCCAACACAGATACGCAGTATTTT
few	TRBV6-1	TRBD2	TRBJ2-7	CASSPLGTSGTPNPYEQYF	TGTGCCAGCAGTCCGCTCGGGACTAGCGGGACACCGAATCCCTACGAGCAGTACTTC
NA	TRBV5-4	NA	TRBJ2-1	CASSLVPGNEQFF	TGTGCCAGCAGCTTGGTTCCCGGGAATGAGCAGTTCTTC
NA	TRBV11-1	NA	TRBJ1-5	CASSSPWGDYSNQPQHF	TGTGCCAGCAGCTCCCCGTGGGGGGATTATAGCAATCAGCCCCAGCATTTT